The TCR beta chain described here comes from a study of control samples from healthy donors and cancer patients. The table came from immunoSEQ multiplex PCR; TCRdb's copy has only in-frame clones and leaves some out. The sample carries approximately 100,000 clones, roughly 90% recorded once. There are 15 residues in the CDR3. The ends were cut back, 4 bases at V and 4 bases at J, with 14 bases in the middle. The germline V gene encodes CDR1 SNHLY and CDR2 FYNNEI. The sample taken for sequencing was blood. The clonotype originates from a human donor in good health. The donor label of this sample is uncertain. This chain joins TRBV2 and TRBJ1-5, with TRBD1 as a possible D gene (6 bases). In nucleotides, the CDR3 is TGTGCCAGCAGTGTGTTTCGGGACAATAATCAGCCCCAGCATTTT. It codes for CASSVFRDNNQPQHF.